A selection of T cell receptor beta chains follows, all from one sample in a study of Ad26.COV2.S vaccination and SARS-CoV-2 variants. Method: immunoSEQ multiplex PCR; TCRdb's copy keeps in-frame clones and lacks some. The sample carries hundreds of thousands of clones, around 87% recorded once. This sample comprised peripheral blood, obtained in a trial of Ad26.COV2.S vaccine versus placebo. These receptor sequences come from a person aged 18-65 years who received the Ad26.COV2.S COVID-19 vaccine or a placebo. CDR3s include the opening cysteine and the closing phenylalanine or tryptophan. The D gene is left open where the match is weak.

>TRBJ1-1|-|TRBV4-1
CASSQGPFNTEAFF
>TRBJ2-3|-|TRBV7-3
CASSLAGGLADTQYF
>TRBJ1-2|TRBD1|TRBV19
CASSTTGGHTANYGYTF
>TRBJ2-7|TRBD2|TRBV2
CASLAGGREQYF
>TRBJ2-1|-|TRBV4-2
CASSQGNEQFF
>TRBJ2-7|-|TRBV5-4
CASSSATGSHEQYF
>TRBJ1-4|-|TRBV10-3
CAISESGITNEKLFF
>TRBJ1-5|-|TRBV7-8
CASSRTGGVNQPQHF
>TRBJ2-1|-|TRBV12-3/TRBV12-4
CASSFRGSNEQFF
>TRBJ1-6|-|TRBV10-3
CAISVSESSSYNSPLHF
>TRBJ2-1|-|TRBV19
CASSTSIGRRLSSYNEQFF
>TRBJ1-1|-|TRBV9
CASSEGGGTEAFF
>TRBJ2-5|TRBD1|TRBV18
CASSPGGQGLILQETQYF
>TRBJ1-4|-|TRBV27
CASSTRVGTNEKLFF
>TRBJ2-7|TRBD1|TRBV6-5
CASSYLTGSPYEQYF
>TRBJ1-1|TRBD1|TRBV6-5
CASSRTGGRNTEAFF
>TRBJ2-7|-|TRBV12-5
CASGLSLPAYEQYF
>TRBJ2-6|-|TRBV2
CASSEGPGMAGANVLTF
>TRBJ2-7|-|TRBV27
CASSLSRFYEQYF
>TRBJ2-2|-|TRBV19
CASRTAFTGELFF
>TRBJ1-3|-|TRBV2
CARDIADSGNTIYF
>TRBJ2-2|TRBD1|TRBV6-6
CASSRTLPAGTGVAGELFF
>TRBJ2-2|TRBD1|TRBV5-4
CASSFRTGGPAGELFF
>TRBJ1-2|-|TRBV29-1
CSVEDSSNYGYTF
>TRBJ2-7|-|TRBV3-1/TRBV3-2
CASSHAPGPIPYEQYF
>TRBJ1-1|-|TRBV29-1
CSVINPGKNTEAFF
>TRBJ2-3|TRBD2|TRBV9
CASSSRLAGGSTDTQYF
>TRBJ2-7|-|TRBV30
CAWSVTDFEQYF
>TRBJ1-1|TRBD1|TRBV7-2
CASRPRQGRTEAFF
>TRBJ2-3|-|TRBV5-1
CAVRMGLETDTQYF
>TRBJ2-1|-|TRBV27
CASSGPPLANSYNEQFF
>TRBJ1-2|-|TRBV7-9
CASSEKRKTWGNYGYTF
>TRBJ1-5|-|TRBV15
CATSRDSGVNKPQHF
>TRBJ2-1|TRBD1|TRBV7-9
CASSSQRQGAYNEQFF
>TRBJ1-5|-|TRBV19
CASSIARQPDSNQPQHF
>TRBJ2-3|-|TRBV12-5
CASGSPLPVTDTQYF
>TRBJ1-2|-|TRBV10-3
CASKGDGLNYGYTF
>TRBJ2-7|-|TRBV2
CASSVGLPPYEQYF
>TRBJ1-2|-|TRBV6-1
CASRTYGYTF
>TRBJ2-7|TRBD2|TRBV9
CASSRGTSKHEQYF
>TRBJ2-1|-|TRBV30
CAWSVGRGPYNEQFF
>TRBJ2-1|TRBD2|TRBV27
CASSLPPGLAGPYNEQFF
>TRBJ1-1|-|TRBV19
CASSISAAGTEAFF
>TRBJ2-3|-|TRBV9
CASSVTGFADTQYF
>TRBJ1-2|-|TRBV27
CASSYSERRGYTF
>TRBJ2-2|-|TRBV9
CASRGGHSNAGELFF
>TRBJ1-2|-|TRBV2
CASSTSGWYGYTF
>TRBJ2-7|TRBD1|TRBV13
CASSLRGVRQGSSYEQYF
>TRBJ1-1|-|TRBV6-5
CASSTTNRAEAFF
>TRBJ2-7|-|TRBV10-3
CAISEPQGRGEQYF
>TRBJ1-5|-|TRBV2
CASSGEFEQPQHF
>TRBJ1-6|-|TRBV10-3
CAISDFNSPLHF
>TRBJ2-1|-|TRBV30
CAWTAYNEQFF
>TRBJ2-1|-|TRBV18
CASSPKDREVYNEQFF